Sequencing of this T cell receptor (beta chain) was carried out in a study of CD8+ T cells in alopecia areata. Study summary: Each of the treated patients was given oral tofacitinib, 5 to 10 mg twice daily, for moderate-to-severe alopecia areata. Study conclusions and caveats: Many expanded lesional clones persisted in scalp and blood during tofacitinib. Scalp clonality dropped significantly under tofacitinib, as did expanded CD8+ top-100 clones.

Points on this clone: Antigen unknown.

Reverse transcription of extracted RNA yielded cDNA, which provided the sequencing template. Some clones are missing from TCRdb's copy, which holds only in-frame ones; the method was immunoSEQ multiplex PCR. The sample lists 200,000 or so clones; 35% to 40% were seen once. Treatment reported: oral pan-JAK inhibitor, 5-10 mg twice daily. The CDR3 sequence is 15 residues long. The V gene's germline CDR1 is SGHRS and CDR2 YFSETQ. V dropped 4 bases and J dropped 4 bases, with 18 bases sitting between them. The sample in question was CD4+ T cells sorted from blood, obtained between weeks 30 and 35, from a patient treated with tofacitinib. The chain joins TRBV5-1 to TRBJ2-7; perhaps TRBD2 as D (6 bases). This receptor was taken from a human donor with alopecia areata. The CDR3 loop is CASSERLGKSYEQYF. DNA of the CDR3: TGCGCCAGCAGCGAGAGACTAGGGAAGAGTTACGAGCAGTACTTC.